A single sample is the source of the 22 T cell receptor beta chains below, sequenced in a study of T cells expressing NK-cell markers. TCRdb re-called the 5' RACE reads; one entry per CDR3 protein, DNA not given. This table lists approximately 150,000 distinct CDR3 sequences. Source material: blood T cells: a sorted CD56 or NKG2C T cell subset, CD4+ or CD8+ T cells, or bulk PBMC T cells (not recorded which). The receptor source for this set is a man aged 18 to 35 in good health.

The CDR3 protein is CSASTGVPSYNEQFF. The gene calls are TRBV20-1 and TRBJ2-1; without DNA, the TCRdb call of TRBD1 cannot be checked. The CDR3 has 15 residues. CDR1 and CDR2 (germline): DFQATT, SNEGSKA (reference sequence).

The chain combines TRBV4-1 with TRBJ2-3; lacking DNA, the TRBD2 call made by TCRdb goes unchecked. CDR3 length: 15 amino acids. Germline CDR1 MGHRA, CDR2 YSYEKL. CDR3 sequence reads: CASSPLAGEMDTQYF.

V usage is TRBV29-1 and J usage is TRBJ2-1; the D gene TCRdb calls, TRBD2, cannot be checked with no DNA. From germline, CDR1 is SQVTM and CDR2 ANQGSEA. This CDR3 has 16 amino acids. The CDR3 reads CSVERGLAGGSYEQFF.

The chain is built from TRBV6-1 and TRBJ1-1; TCRdb picks TRBD1, but there is no DNA to check that call. This CDR3 has 15 amino acids. Germline CDR1 is MNHNS and CDR2 is SASEGT. The CDR3 protein is CATTGDRGRGLEAFF.

V gene TRBV14 combines with J gene TRBJ2-7; TCRdb indicates TRBD2, and absent DNA this call remains unverified. From germline, CDR1 is SGHDN and CDR2 FVKESK. CDR3 length: 13 residues. The CDR3 reads CASSQSLAGEQYF.

This chain joins TRBV29-1 and TRBJ2-7; TCRdb outputs TRBD2, but without DNA this stays unchecked. This CDR3 is 15 amino acids long. Germline V gene lookup returns CDR1 SQVTM and CDR2 ANQGSEA. CDR3: CSVEDHLAGGYEQYF.

The genes are TRBV7-9 and TRBJ2-2; TCRdb's D call, TRBD1, is unchecked because there is no DNA. Germline V gene lookup returns CDR1 SEHNR and CDR2 FQNEAQ (reference sequence). The CDR3 is 15 residues long. CDR3 loop: CASSSKAGGGGELFF.

This rearrangement joins TRBV5-4 to TRBJ1-3. Germline V gene lookup returns CDR1 SGHNT and CDR2 YYREEE (reference sequence). The length of the CDR3 is 15 residues. The CDR3 is CASSPGPSSGNTIYF.

J is TRBJ2-3 and V is TRBV29-1; absent DNA, TCRdb's TRBD2 call cannot be checked. Germline CDR1 SQVTM, CDR2 ANQGSEA. This CDR3 has 13 residues. The CDR3 loop reads CSVMAGVTDTQYF.

The chain is built from TRBV11-2 and TRBJ2-1; the D gene TCRdb calls, TRBD2, cannot be checked with no DNA. Germline V gene sequence: CDR1 SGHAT, CDR2 FQNNGV. This CDR3 has 15 residues. The CDR3 is CASSLGGETHNEQFF.

The chain combines TRBV7-9 with TRBJ2-1; the TCRdb call, TRBD2, lacks DNA for checking. This CDR3 is built from 15 residues. Per the germline V gene, CDR1 is SEHNR and CDR2 is FQNEAQ (reference sequence). CDR3 in amino acids: CASSLASGSKNEQFF.

The rearrangement joins TRBV5-6 to TRBJ2-3; the D gene TCRdb calls, TRBD2, cannot be checked with no DNA. CDR3 size: 14 residues. CDR1 is SGHDT and CDR2 is YYEEEE in the germline V gene. CDR3 protein: CASSYTSVGDTQYF.

CDR3 loop: CASSAVGLAAIYNEQFF. V usage is TRBV6-1 and J usage is TRBJ2-1; TCRdb gives TRBD2 as the D gene, but with no DNA this cannot be confirmed. Germline CDR1 and CDR2: MNHNS and SASEGT. The CDR3 runs to 17 residues.

The chain uses TRBV20-1 and TRBJ2-3; there is no DNA to check the TCRdb D call of TRBD2. Germline CDR1 and CDR2: DFQATT and SNEGSKA (reference sequence). The CDR3 length is 14 residues. This chain's CDR3 is CSARVRGSGDTQYF.

V is TRBV12-3 or TRBV12-4 and J is TRBJ2-7; the TCRdb D gene call, TRBD2, has no DNA to confirm it. This CDR3 is 15 amino acids long. The CDR3 reads CASTPGGTRAYEQYF.

The chain employs TRBV12-3 or TRBV12-4 and TRBJ2-1; TCRdb outputs TRBD1, but without DNA this stays unchecked. The CDR3 spans 18 residues. CDR3 in amino acids: CASTTDPGWDGTYNEQFF.

CDR3 sequence reads: CASSLKTDQETQYF. V usage is TRBV7-9 and J usage is TRBJ2-5; checking the TCRdb D call of TRBD1 is not possible without DNA. This CDR3 is 14 amino acids long. Germline CDR1 is SEHNR and CDR2 is FQNEAQ (reference sequence). Full variable domain (missing parts from reference TRBV7-9 and TRBJ2-5): DTGVSQNPRHKITKRGQNVTFRCDPISEHNRLYWYRQTLGQGPEFLTYFQNEAQLEKSRLLSDRFSAERPKGSFSTLEIQRTEQGDSAMYLCASSLKTDQETQYFGPGTRLLVL.

This chain uses TRBV27 with TRBJ1-6; TCRdb selects TRBD1, and the lack of DNA leaves this call unchecked. Germline loops: CDR1 MNHEY, CDR2 SMNVEV (reference sequence). The CDR3 extends over 16 amino acids. The CDR3 protein is CASSLDVPGLNSPLHF.

V gene TRBV2 combines with J gene TRBJ2-5. This CDR3 region has 14 residues. In germline, CDR1 is SNHLY, CDR2 FYNNEI. The CDR3 protein is CASSDDSFQETQYF.

V usage is TRBV19 and J usage is TRBJ2-3. The CDR3 has 14 amino acids. CDR1 and CDR2 (germline): LNHDA, SQIVND (reference sequence). This chain's CDR3 is CASSIFGSTDTQYF. Complete variable domain (other parts from reference TRBV19 and TRBJ2-3): DGGITQSPKYLFRKEGQNVTLSCEQNLNHDAMYWYRQDPGQGLRLIYYSQIVNDFQKGDIAEGYSVSREKKESFPLTVTSAQKNPTAFYLCASSIFGSTDTQYFGPGTRLTVL.

The chain uses TRBV10-3 and TRBJ2-3; with no DNA, the TCRdb D assignment of TRBD1 cannot be verified. Germline V gene lookup returns CDR1 ENHRY and CDR2 SYGVKD. The CDR3 is 12 amino acids. The CDR3 here is CAISRDADTQYF.

This sequence joins TRBV7-7 and TRBJ2-5; with no DNA, the TCRdb D assignment of TRBD2 cannot be verified. This CDR3 spans 17 amino acids. CDR1 is SSHAT, CDR2 FNYEAQ, per germline (reference sequence). CDR3 region: CASSLGGTSGAQETQYF. Together with reference TRBV7-7 and TRBJ2-5, the CDR3 gives the full variable domain: GAGVSQSPRYKVTKRGQDVTLRCDPISSHATLYWYQQALGQGPEFLTYFNYEAQPDKSGLPSDRFSAERPEGSISTLTIQRTEQRDSAMYRCASSLGGTSGAQETQYFGPGTRLLVL.